The present entry profiles one T cell receptor beta chain with its context. Its antigen is undetermined. After removal of 3 bases from V and 1 base from J, the junction contained 4 bases not matched to a gene. This CDR3 region has 15 residues. Germline values: CDR1 LNHDA, CDR2 SQIVND (reference sequence). An approximately 130-subject validation cohort, separate from the approximately 670-subject first cohort, supplied the donors. Using immunoSEQ multiplex PCR, the repertoire was profiled, and TCRdb retains in-frame clones only, with some absent. The table lists 80,000 to 100,000 clones, more than 85% of them singletons, with approximately 5.8% in the top ten. This record comes from a study of cytomegalovirus exposure and HLA in healthy donors. Study results and caveats: The study found most TCR sequences rare, yet found some public TCRs in many donors.

The source material was PBMCs. This sequence originates from a man younger than 35 in good health and CMV-seropositive. This chain joins TRBV19 and TRBJ1-1; 8 nucleotides align to TRBD1. The CDR3 loop is CASSMTGATNTEAFF. The DNA for the CDR3 is TGTGCCAGTAGTATGACAGGGGCCACGAACACTGAAGCTTTCTTT. Together with reference TRBV19 and TRBJ1-1, the CDR3 gives the full variable domain: DGGITQSPKYLFRKEGQNVTLSCEQNLNHDAMYWYRQDPGQGLRLIYYSQIVNDFQKGDIAEGYSVSREKKESFPLTVTSAQKNPTAFYLCASSMTGATNTEAFFGQGTRLTVV.